This T cell receptor beta chain came from a study of blood T cells in healthy people across ages. In regard to this clonotype: Its target is unknown.

Germline CDR1 SGHVS, CDR2 FQNEAQ. This CDR3 has 16 residues. The ends were cut back, 2 bases at V and 1 base at J, with 14 bases in the middle. The use of a sample-barcoded 5' primer and a J-beta primer mix characterized a second PCR of 7 to 11 cycles. Per sample, CDR3-containing paired-end reads numbered at least 2.5 million. TCRdb analysed the 5' RACE reads with MiXCR anew, one entry per CDR3 protein. The top ten clones hold 11% of a sample with some 1.6 million distinct CDR3 sequences, about 32% of them seen once. Overall study findings and caveats: The study regarded diversity estimates from one million T cells as underestimates. In long-lived donors, naive CD4+ cell counts and diversity exceeded those of aged donors. A roughly linear age-dependent decrease characterized TCR beta diversity per million T cells.

The clonotype was recovered from a woman in her 30s in good health. This chain joins TRBV7-8 and TRBJ2-5, with D possibly being TRBD1 (5 bases). Source material: blood. The chain's CDR3 is CASSLMKGDLQETQYF. The CDR3 region has the DNA TGTGCCAGCAGCTTAATGAAAGGGGATCTCCAAGAGACCCAGTACTTC.